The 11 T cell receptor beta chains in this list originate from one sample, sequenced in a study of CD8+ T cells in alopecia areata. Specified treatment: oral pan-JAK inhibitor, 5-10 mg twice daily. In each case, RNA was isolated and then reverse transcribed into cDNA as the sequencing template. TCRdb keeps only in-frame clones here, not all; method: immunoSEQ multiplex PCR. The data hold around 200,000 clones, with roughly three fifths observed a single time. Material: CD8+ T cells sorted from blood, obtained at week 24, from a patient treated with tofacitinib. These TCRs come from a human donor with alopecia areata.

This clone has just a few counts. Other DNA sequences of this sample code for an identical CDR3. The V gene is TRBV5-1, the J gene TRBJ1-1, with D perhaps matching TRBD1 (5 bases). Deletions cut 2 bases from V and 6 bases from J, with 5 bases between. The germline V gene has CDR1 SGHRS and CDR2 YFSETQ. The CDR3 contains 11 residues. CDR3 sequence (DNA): TGCGCCAGCAGCTTAGGGGCTGAAGCTTTCTTT. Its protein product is CASSLGAEAFF.

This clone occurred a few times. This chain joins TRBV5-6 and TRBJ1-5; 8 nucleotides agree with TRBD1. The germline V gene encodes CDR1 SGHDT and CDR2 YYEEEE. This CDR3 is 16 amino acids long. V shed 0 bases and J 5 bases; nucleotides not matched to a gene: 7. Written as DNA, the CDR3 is TGTGCCAGCAGCTTGGGCAGGGGGCGAAGTTATCAGCCCCAGCATTTT. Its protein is CASSLGRGRSYQPQHF.

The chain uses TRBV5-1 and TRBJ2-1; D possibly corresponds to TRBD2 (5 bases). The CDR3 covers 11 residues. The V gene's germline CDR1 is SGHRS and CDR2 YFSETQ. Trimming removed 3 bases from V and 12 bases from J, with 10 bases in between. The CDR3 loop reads CASSSISGQFF. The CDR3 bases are TGCGCCAGCAGCTCGATAAGCGGGCAGTTCTTC.

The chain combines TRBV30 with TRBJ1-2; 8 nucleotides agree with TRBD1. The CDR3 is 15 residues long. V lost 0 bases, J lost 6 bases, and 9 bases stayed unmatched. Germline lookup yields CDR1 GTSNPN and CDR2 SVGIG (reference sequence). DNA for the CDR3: TGTGCCTGGAGTGTACCCCGGACAGGGCGGGATGGCTACACCTTC. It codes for CAWSVPRTGRDGYTF.

CDR3 DNA: TGTGCCACCACATCTGGGGCCAACGTCCTGACTTTC. The encoded protein is CATTSGANVLTF. The chain has TRBV19 and TRBJ2-6; D not resolved. The CDR3 sequence is 12 residues long. CDR1 is LNHDA, CDR2 SQIVND, per germline (reference sequence). V was shortened by 10 bases and J by 1 base, with 5 bases between the two germline ends.

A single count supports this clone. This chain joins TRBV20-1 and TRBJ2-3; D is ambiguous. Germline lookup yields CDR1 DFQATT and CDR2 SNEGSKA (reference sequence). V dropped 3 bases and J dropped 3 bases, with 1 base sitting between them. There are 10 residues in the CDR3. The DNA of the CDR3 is TGCAGTGCTAGTACAGATACGCAGTATTTT. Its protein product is CSASTDTQYF.

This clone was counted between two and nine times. The CDR3 protein is CATRGEGTDTQYF. In DNA form, the CDR3 reads TGCGCCACGAGGGGCGAGGGTACAGATACGCAGTATTTT. This chain joins TRBV4-1 and TRBJ2-3; D possibly uses TRBD1 or TRBD2 (5 bases each). Between the trimmed V and J ends, which lost 10 bases and 3 bases, there was a span of 14 bases. The CDR3 is 13 residues long. Germline V gene data show CDR1 as MGHRA and CDR2 as YSYEKL.

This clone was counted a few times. The CDR3 loop is CASSHGQTFYEQYF. CDR3 DNA sequence: TGTGCCAGCAGTCACGGACAGACGTTCTACGAGCAGTACTTC. The V gene is TRBV6-5, the J gene TRBJ2-7, with TRBD1 as a possible D gene (6 bases). CDR1 is MNHEY and CDR2 is SVGAGI in the germline V gene. Trimming left V 5 bases short and J 3 bases short, with 14 bases between. The CDR3 covers 14 residues.

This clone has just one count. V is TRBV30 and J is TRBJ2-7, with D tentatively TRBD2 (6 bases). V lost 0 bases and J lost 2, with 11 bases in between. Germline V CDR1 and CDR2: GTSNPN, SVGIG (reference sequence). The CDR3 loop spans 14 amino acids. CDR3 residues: CAWSVYGGTYEQYF. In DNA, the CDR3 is TGTGCCTGGAGTGTATACGGGGGAACCTACGAGCAGTACTTC.

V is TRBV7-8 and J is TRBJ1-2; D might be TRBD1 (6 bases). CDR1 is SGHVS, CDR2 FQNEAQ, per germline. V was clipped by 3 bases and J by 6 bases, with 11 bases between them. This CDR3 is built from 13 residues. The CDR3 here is CASSFDTGNGYTF. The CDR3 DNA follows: TGTGCCAGCAGCTTCGATACAGGGAATGGCTACACCTTC.

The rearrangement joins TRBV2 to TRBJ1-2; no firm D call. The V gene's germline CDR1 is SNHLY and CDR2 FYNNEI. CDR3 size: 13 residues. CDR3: CGQQRVTNYGYTF. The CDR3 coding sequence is TGTGGCCAGCAAAGGGTAACGAACTATGGCTACACCTTC.